This T cell receptor beta chain was sequenced in a study of T-cell reconstitution after alpha-beta-depleted transplantation in children. This CDR3 is 12 amino acids long. Germline V lookup: CDR1 SGHTA, CDR2 FQGNSA. V lost 5 bases to trimming and J lost 7 bases, with 10 bases between them. Unique molecular identifiers featured in how the TCRbeta library was prepared. TCRdb reprocessed the PCR reads via MiXCR and lists one record per CDR3 protein. The repertoire holds around 360,000 distinct CDR3 sequences, with over 9% as singletons. This sample comprised PBMCs from the stem cell graft donor, obtained from the stem cell graft. The chain links TRBV7-2 to TRBJ2-3; TRBD1 might be the D (6 bases). This clonotype was obtained from a human donor who donated a stem cell graft to a child with acute lymphoblastic leukemia. The CDR3 region has the DNA TGTGCCAGCAGCCGCGACAGGAATACGCAGTATTTT. Encoded protein: CASSRDRNTQYF.